This T cell receptor (beta chain) was sequenced during a study of CD8 T cells in Susac syndrome. Findings and limits, study-wide: The number of individuals included in the study's TCR sequencing and HLA analysis was acknowledged as relatively small.

CD8+ and CD4+ T cells taken from blood had their TCR beta sequenced. In its sample, this clonotype was seen once. Its specificity is unknown. The CDR3 totals 15 residues. V lost 2 bases, J lost 2 bases, and 13 bases lay in between. Germline CDR1 MNHEY, CDR2 SMNVEV (reference sequence). cDNA came from around 0.54 to 1 ug RNA primed by random hexamers. TCRdb processed the immunoSEQ multiplex PCR reads anew with MiXCR; each CDR3 protein has one entry. The repertoire includes roughly 200,000 distinct CDR3 sequences, about 95% of them detected once, and approximately 0.1% sits in the top ten. The receptor was isolated from a human donor in good health. The chain uses TRBV27 and TRBJ2-7, with D maybe TRBD1 (5 bases). The sequenced sample was CD4+ T cells from PBMCs. CDR3 DNA: TGTGCCAGCAGTTTAGGTCCAGGGCCCCCCTACGAGCAGTACTTC. Translation: CASSLGPGPPYEQYF.